One and the same sample provided the 13 T cell receptor beta chains below, sequenced in a study of cytomegalovirus exposure and HLA in healthy donors. A multiplex PCR was run with 60 Vbeta primers and 13 Jbeta primers. Here immunoSEQ multiplex PCR was the method, and the copy in TCRdb shows in-frame clones only, minus some. The table has about 100,000 clones, around 79% seen once. Input material: PBMCs. The receptors were sampled from a woman aged 40 to 49 in good health and CMV-seronegative.

V and J are TRBV9 and TRBJ1-4, with 10 bases matching TRBD1. CDR1 and CDR2 (germline): SGDLS, YYNGEE. The CDR3 contains 15 residues. V dropped 0 bases and J dropped 6; count of bases not matched to a gene: 2. In DNA, the CDR3 is TGTGCCAGCAGCGTAGATGGGACAGGGGATGAAAAACTGTTTTTT. It encodes CASSVDGTGDEKLFF.

The chain has TRBV30 and TRBJ2-2; the D gene is possibly TRBD1 (6 bases). Germline loops: CDR1 GTSNPN, CDR2 SVGIG (reference sequence). The CDR3 has 13 amino acids. V was trimmed by 7 bases and J by 4 bases, leaving 13 bases between them. For the CDR3, the DNA is TGTGCCTTCCAGGGGAGCGGCACCGGGGAGCTGTTTTTT. This translates into CAFQGSGTGELFF.

The V and J genes are TRBV6-6 and TRBJ2-4, with 7 bases fitting TRBD1. Trimming removed 7 bases from V and 8 bases from J; junction bases left unmatched: 8. The CDR3 consists of 13 residues. Per the germline V gene, CDR1 is MNHNY and CDR2 is SVGAGI (reference sequence). In DNA, the CDR3 is TGTGCCAGCATCTCTAGACAGGGCGACATTCAGTACTTC. Translation: CASISRQGDIQYF.

This rearrangement joins TRBV4-1 to TRBJ2-7; 9 nucleotides line up with TRBD1. CDR1 is MGHRA, CDR2 YSYEKL, per germline. Losses at the gene ends were 1 base for V and 6 bases for J; bases not matched to a gene: 7. The CDR3 consists of 15 residues. DNA of the CDR3: TGCGCCAGCAGCCAAGGGTCGGGACAGGGCGGCGAGCAGTACTTC. Amino acid sequence: CASSQGSGQGGEQYF.

The chain combines TRBV18 with TRBJ2-1, with 11 bases identical to TRBD2. This CDR3 has 17 residues. J lost 4 bases, V lost 3 bases, and 8 bases had no gene match. CDR1 is KGHSH, CDR2 LQKENI, per germline. CDR3 sequence (DNA): TGTGCCAGCTCACCCCGGATAGCGGGAGGGCCATACAATGAGCAGTTCTTC. Amino acid sequence: CASSPRIAGGPYNEQFF.

This clone came up a few times. The rearrangement uses TRBV5-1 and TRBJ2-2; TRBD1 matches 8 bases. Per the germline V gene, CDR1 is SGHRS and CDR2 is YFSETQ. The CDR3 extends over 16 amino acids. The V segment lost 4 bases and the J segment 3 bases; nucleotides outside the gene matches: 8. CDR3 in amino acids: CASSRRTGTYTGELFF. CDR3 coding DNA: TGCGCCAGCAGCCGCCGGACAGGGACTTACACCGGGGAGCTGTTTTTT. Combining the CDR3 with reference TRBV5-1 and TRBJ2-2 gives the whole variable domain KAGVTQTPRYLIKTRGQQVTLSCSPISGHRSVSWYQQTPGQGLQFLFEYFSETQRNKGNFPGRFSGRQFSNSRSEMNVSTLELGDSALYLCASSRRTGTYTGELFFGEGSRLTVL.

J is TRBJ2-1 and V is TRBV19; maybe TRBD2 (6 bases). The CDR3 extends over 13 amino acids. Trimming took 7 bases from V and 9 from J, leaving 16 bases between them. CDR1 is LNHDA and CDR2 is SQIVND in the germline V gene (reference sequence). The CDR3 sequence: CASTAILRGEQFF. For the CDR3, the DNA is TGTGCCAGTACCGCGATCCTGCGGGGTGAGCAGTTCTTC.

The CDR3 loop is CASSLTSPRGEYEQYF. The CDR3 DNA reads as TGTGCCAGCAGTTTGACTAGCCCCCGTGGTGAGTACGAGCAGTACTTC. This chain connects TRBV28 to TRBJ2-7; 7 positions agree with TRBD2. V trimming: 3 bases; J trimming: 4 bases; junction bases outside the gene matches: 12. This CDR3 contains 16 residues. Germline CDR1 reads MDHEN; CDR2 reads SYDVKM. Full variable domain (missing parts from reference TRBV28 and TRBJ2-7): DVKVTQSSRYLVKRTGEKVFLECVQDMDHENMFWYRQDPGLGLRLIYFSYDVKMKEKGDIPEGYSVSREKKERFSLILESASTNQTSMYLCASSLTSPRGEYEQYFGPGTRLTVT.

The count of this clone is one. V and J are TRBV9 and TRBJ1-2; D might be TRBD1 (6 bases). V lost 5 bases and J 2 bases, leaving 13 bases between the germline ends. The CDR3 runs to 14 residues. Germline loops: CDR1 SGDLS, CDR2 YYNGEE. The CDR3 protein is CASSGVGTNYGYTF. CDR3 coding DNA: TGTGCCAGCAGTGGAGTAGGGACAAACTATGGCTACACCTTC.

J is TRBJ1-5 and V is TRBV27; D possibly corresponds to TRBD1 (5 bases). V lost 8 bases, J lost 2 bases, and 13 bases lay in between. Germline V lookup: CDR1 MNHEY, CDR2 SMNVEV (reference sequence). The CDR3 runs 14 residues. CDR3 in DNA: TGTGCCAGCGGCCTAAGCAGGGGCAATCAGCCCCAGCATTTT. This sequence encodes CASGLSRGNQPQHF.

The CDR3 region has the DNA TGTGCCAGCAGTCCATTCCGCACAGGTTACAACTATGGCTACACCTTC. Protein product: CASSPFRTGYNYGYTF. This chain links TRBV2 with TRBJ1-2, with D possibly being TRBD1 (5 bases). The CDR3 has 16 residues. V shed 5 bases and J shed 2 bases, with 18 bases lying between them. Germline CDR1 SNHLY, CDR2 FYNNEI.

For this clone: A read error may produce the germline difference seen at one junction end. The chain has TRBV7-9 and TRBJ2-2; D ambiguous. The CDR3 contains 13 residues. The V gene's germline CDR1 is SEHNR and CDR2 FQNEAQ (reference sequence). DNA of the CDR3: TGTTCCAGCAGCTTACGCGATACCGGGGAGCTGTTTTTT. It translates to CSSSLRDTGELFF.

The gene calls are TRBV11-2 and TRBJ1-3; no clear D. V was trimmed by 7 bases and J by 4 bases, leaving 14 bases between them. Germline CDR1 reads SGHAT; CDR2 reads FQNNGV. This CDR3 spans 14 amino acids. The DNA for the CDR3 is TGTGCCAGCAACCCATCAGCGGTAGGAAACACCATATATTTT. Its translation is CASNPSAVGNTIYF.